These T cell receptor gamma chains were read from a single sample in a study of human gamma delta and Vdelta1 T cells. Which antigens these TCRs recognize remains unknown. TCRdb made new clone calls on the PCR reads using CATT. The sample includes over 7,500 gamma-chain clones, around 50% of them seen just once. Material for sequencing was Vdelta1 gamma-delta T cells from blood grown in culture (DOT cells). The receptors come from a human donor in good health. The CDR3 runs from the conserved cysteine through the conserved F or W. Each record gives: clone size, J gene, V gene, CDR3 DNA, CDR3 protein. A row's size may be missing; if present it is once, few, many or a size class.

abundance: .; j_gene: TRGJP2; v_gene: TRGV5; CDR3nt: TGTGCCACCTGGGACAGGCTGATTGGGGTCGATTGGATCAAGACGTTT; CDR3aa: CATWDRLIGVDWIKTF
abundance: .; j_gene: TRGJ1/TRGJ2; v_gene: TRGV2; CDR3nt: TGTGCCACCTGGGAAATGCATAAGAAACTCTTT; CDR3aa: CATWEMHKKLF
abundance: medium-sized; j_gene: TRGJ1/TRGJ2; v_gene: TRGV9; CDR3nt: TGTGCCTTGTGGGAGGCGCAAGGTAATTATTATAAGAAACTCTTT; CDR3aa: CALWEAQGNYYKKLF
abundance: .; j_gene: TRGJ1/TRGJ2; v_gene: TRGV8; CDR3nt: TGTGCCACCTGGAGGTTTAGTAAGAAACTCTTT; CDR3aa: CATWRFSKKLF
abundance: .; j_gene: TRGJP1; v_gene: TRGV3; CDR3nt: TGTGCCACCTGGGACCGACCGGGTTGGTTCAAGATATTT; CDR3aa: CATWDRPGWFKIF
abundance: .; j_gene: TRGJ1/TRGJ2; v_gene: TRGV2; CDR3nt: TGTGCCACCTGGGATGGCAATTATTATAAGAAACTCTTT; CDR3aa: CATWDGNYYKKLF
abundance: .; j_gene: TRGJ1/TRGJ2; v_gene: TRGV5; CDR3nt: TGTGCCACCTGGGACAGGCAGGCGGAACTCTTT; CDR3aa: CATWDRQAELF
abundance: .; j_gene: TRGJ1/TRGJ2; v_gene: TRGV4; CDR3nt: TGTGCCACCTGGGATCTCCCTGCGCCAAAGGGTAAGAAACTCTTT; CDR3aa: CATWDLPAPKGKKLF
abundance: medium-sized; j_gene: TRGJ1/TRGJ2; v_gene: TRGV2; CDR3nt: TGTGCCACCTGGGACGGGCGGTATTATAAGAAACTCTTT; CDR3aa: CATWDGRYYKKLF
abundance: few; j_gene: TRGJ1/TRGJ2; v_gene: TRGV8; CDR3nt: TGTGCCACCTGGCTAAGGACCGATTATTATAAGAAACTCTTT; CDR3aa: CATWLRTDYYKKLF
abundance: .; j_gene: TRGJ1/TRGJ2; v_gene: TRGV5; CDR3nt: TGTGCCACCTGGGACAGGCGGAATTATAAGAAACTCTTT; CDR3aa: CATWDRRNYKKLF
abundance: medium-sized; j_gene: TRGJ1/TRGJ2; v_gene: TRGV2; CDR3nt: TGTGCCACCTGGGACGGGCTCTATTATAAGAAACTCTTT; CDR3aa: CATWDGLYYKKLF
abundance: few; j_gene: TRGJ1/TRGJ2; v_gene: TRGV5; CDR3nt: TGTGCCACCTGGGACAGGCTGAATTATAAGAAACTCTTT; CDR3aa: CATWDRLNYKKLF
abundance: .; j_gene: TRGJ1/TRGJ2; v_gene: TRGV3; CDR3nt: TGTGCCACCTGGGACAGGATCGAGGCGGGATATTATAAGAAACTCTTT; CDR3aa: CATWDRIEAGYYKKLF
abundance: .; j_gene: TRGJ1/TRGJ2; v_gene: TRGV9; CDR3nt: TGCGCCTTGTGGGAGACCCCTCCAAAACATTATTATAAGAAACTCTTT; CDR3aa: CALWETPPKHYYKKLF
abundance: few; j_gene: TRGJ1/TRGJ2; v_gene: TRGV4; CDR3nt: TGTGCCACCTGGGATGGGTCTTTGGGGAAACTCTTT; CDR3aa: CATWDGSLGKLF
abundance: .; j_gene: TRGJ1/TRGJ2; v_gene: TRGV2; CDR3nt: TGTGCCACCTGGGACGGGCTATGCTATAAGAAACTCTTT; CDR3aa: CATWDGLCYKKLF
abundance: .; j_gene: TRGJ1/TRGJ2; v_gene: TRGV9; CDR3nt: TGTGCCTTGTGGGAGTTGAGTTATTATAAGAAACTCTTT; CDR3aa: CALWELSYYKKLF
abundance: .; j_gene: TRGJ1/TRGJ2; v_gene: TRGV5; CDR3nt: TGTGCCACCTGGGCCCCCGGGGCTTATTATAAGAAACTCTTT; CDR3aa: CATWAPGAYYKKLF
abundance: few; j_gene: TRGJ1/TRGJ2; v_gene: TRGV2; CDR3nt: TGTGCCACCTGGGACGGGCCTCCTTATAAGAAACTCTTT; CDR3aa: CATWDGPPYKKLF
abundance: few; j_gene: TRGJ1/TRGJ2; v_gene: TRGV5; CDR3nt: TGTGCCACCTGGGACAGGCACCCCTATAAGAAACTCTTT; CDR3aa: CATWDRHPYKKLF
abundance: .; j_gene: TRGJ1/TRGJ2; v_gene: TRGV2; CDR3nt: TGTGCCACCTGGGACGGGCCCGGTTATAAGAAACTCTTT; CDR3aa: CATWDGPGYKKLF
abundance: once; j_gene: TRGJ1/TRGJ2; v_gene: TRGV2; CDR3nt: TGTGCCACCTGGGACGGACTACTCTTT; CDR3aa: CATWDGLLF
abundance: few; j_gene: TRGJ1/TRGJ2; v_gene: TRGV8; CDR3nt: TGTGCCACCTGGGATAGGCGGCCAAGGAAGAAACTCTTT; CDR3aa: CATWDRRPRKKLF
abundance: .; j_gene: TRGJ1/TRGJ2; v_gene: TRGV9; CDR3nt: TGTGCCTTGTGGGAGGTGCCCGCAACTTATTATAAGAAACTCTTT; CDR3aa: CALWEVPATYYKKLF
abundance: .; j_gene: TRGJ1/TRGJ2; v_gene: TRGV9; CDR3nt: TGTGCCTTGTGGGAGGTGCCTTATTATAAGAAACTCTTT; CDR3aa: CALWEVPYYKKLF
abundance: .; j_gene: TRGJ1/TRGJ2; v_gene: TRGV4; CDR3nt: TGTGCCACCTGGACAGACTCGAATTATTATAAGAAACTCTTT; CDR3aa: CATWTDSNYYKKLF
abundance: few; j_gene: TRGJ1/TRGJ2; v_gene: TRGV4; CDR3nt: TGTGCCACCTGGGATGGGTTATATAAGAAACTCTTT; CDR3aa: CATWDGLYKKLF
abundance: few; j_gene: TRGJP1; v_gene: TRGV10; CDR3nt: TGTGCTGCGTGGGATTCAGTCACTGGTTGGTTCAAGATATTT; CDR3aa: CAAWDSVTGWFKIF
abundance: few; j_gene: TRGJP1; v_gene: TRGV5; CDR3nt: TGTGCCACCTGGGACAGGCTCCCCCATACCACTGGTTGGTTCAAGATATTT; CDR3aa: CATWDRLPHTTGWFKIF
abundance: .; j_gene: TRGJ1/TRGJ2; v_gene: TRGV4; CDR3nt: TGTGCCACCTGTCCAAGGGGTGGTGCTAAGAAACTCTTT; CDR3aa: CATCPRGGAKKLF
abundance: .; j_gene: TRGJ1/TRGJ2; v_gene: TRGV5; CDR3nt: TGTGCCACCTGGGACAGGGGGACGAATTATAAGAAACTCTTT; CDR3aa: CATWDRGTNYKKLF
abundance: .; j_gene: TRGJ1/TRGJ2; v_gene: TRGV2; CDR3nt: TGTGCCACCTGGGACGGGCTTAACTCCTCGCCCTATTATTATAAGAAACTCTTT; CDR3aa: CATWDGLNSSPYYYKKLF
abundance: .; j_gene: TRGJP2; v_gene: TRGV9; CDR3nt: TGTGCCTTGTGGGAGGTAATAAGGGGTGATTGGATCAAGACGTTT; CDR3aa: CALWEVIRGDWIKTF
abundance: few; j_gene: TRGJ1/TRGJ2; v_gene: TRGV4; CDR3nt: TGTGCCACCTGGGATGAGGGGATTTATTATAAGAAACTCTTT; CDR3aa: CATWDEGIYYKKLF
abundance: few; j_gene: TRGJP2; v_gene: TRGV4; CDR3nt: TGTGCCACCTGGGATGGGTTAACTAGTAGTGATTGGATCAAGACGTTT; CDR3aa: CATWDGLTSSDWIKTF
abundance: .; j_gene: TRGJ1/TRGJ2; v_gene: TRGV2; CDR3nt: TGTGCCACCTGGGACGGGCCGCAATATAAGAAACTCTTT; CDR3aa: CATWDGPQYKKLF
abundance: once; j_gene: TRGJ1/TRGJ2; v_gene: TRGV4; CDR3nt: TGTGCCGCCTGGGATGGGCCGGAATATTATAAGAAACTCTTT; CDR3aa: CAAWDGPEYYKKLF
abundance: .; j_gene: TRGJ1/TRGJ2; v_gene: TRGV5; CDR3nt: TGTGCCACCTGGGACAGGCCCGCTTCGGGGAAGAAACTCTTT; CDR3aa: CATWDRPASGKKLF
abundance: .; j_gene: TRGJ1/TRGJ2; v_gene: TRGV3; CDR3nt: TGTGCCACCTGGGACGGCCGAAATTCGAATTATTATAAGAAACTCTTT; CDR3aa: CATWDGRNSNYYKKLF
abundance: .; j_gene: TRGJ1/TRGJ2; v_gene: TRGV2; CDR3nt: TGTGCCACCTGGGACGGGCCGGGCTCTGAGAAACTCTTT; CDR3aa: CATWDGPGSEKLF
abundance: .; j_gene: TRGJ1/TRGJ2; v_gene: TRGV5; CDR3nt: TGTGCCACCTGGGACCGATATAAGAAACTCTTT; CDR3aa: CATWDRYKKLF
abundance: .; j_gene: TRGJ1/TRGJ2; v_gene: TRGV5; CDR3nt: TGTGCCACCTGGGACGACGGTTCTTATTATAAGAAACTCTTT; CDR3aa: CATWDDGSYYKKLF
abundance: .; j_gene: TRGJ1/TRGJ2; v_gene: TRGV5; CDR3nt: TGTGCCACCTGGGACAGGCGCAATTATAAGAAACTCTTT; CDR3aa: CATWDRRNYKKLF
abundance: once; j_gene: TRGJ1/TRGJ2; v_gene: TRGV8; CDR3nt: TGTGCCACCTGGGTAAACTATAAGAAACTCTTT; CDR3aa: CATWVNYKKLF
abundance: .; j_gene: TRGJ1/TRGJ2; v_gene: TRGV5; CDR3nt: TGTGCCACCTGGGAGAGTAAGTATAAGAAACTCTTT; CDR3aa: CATWESKYKKLF
abundance: few; j_gene: TRGJ1/TRGJ2; v_gene: TRGV9; CDR3nt: TGTGCCTTGTGGAACACGAATTATTATAAGAAACTCTTT; CDR3aa: CALWNTNYYKKLF
abundance: .; j_gene: TRGJP2; v_gene: TRGV4; CDR3nt: TGTGCCACCTGGCCGGGGCCCAATAGTAGTGATTGGATCAAGACGTTT; CDR3aa: CATWPGPNSSDWIKTF